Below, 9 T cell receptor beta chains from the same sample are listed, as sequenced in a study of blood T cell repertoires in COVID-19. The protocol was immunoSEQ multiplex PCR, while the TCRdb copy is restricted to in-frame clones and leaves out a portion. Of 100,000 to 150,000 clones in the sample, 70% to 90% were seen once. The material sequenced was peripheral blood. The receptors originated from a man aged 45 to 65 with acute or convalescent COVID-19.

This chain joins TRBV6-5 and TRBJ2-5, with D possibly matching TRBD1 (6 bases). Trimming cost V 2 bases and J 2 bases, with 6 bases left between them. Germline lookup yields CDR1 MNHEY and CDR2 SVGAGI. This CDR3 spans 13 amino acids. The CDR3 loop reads CASSYDRQETQYF. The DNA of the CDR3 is TGTGCCAGCAGTTACGACAGGCAAGAGACCCAGTACTTC.

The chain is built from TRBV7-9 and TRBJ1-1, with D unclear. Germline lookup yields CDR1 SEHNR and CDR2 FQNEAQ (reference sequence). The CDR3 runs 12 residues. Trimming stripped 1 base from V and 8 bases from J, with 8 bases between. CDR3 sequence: CASSLDGFEAFF. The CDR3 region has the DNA TGTGCCAGCAGCTTAGACGGGTTCGAAGCTTTCTTT.

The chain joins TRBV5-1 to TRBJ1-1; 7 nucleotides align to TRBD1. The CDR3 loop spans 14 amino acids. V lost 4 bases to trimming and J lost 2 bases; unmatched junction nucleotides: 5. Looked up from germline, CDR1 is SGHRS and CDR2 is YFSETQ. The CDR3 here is CASSRDRSNTEAFF. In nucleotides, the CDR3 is TGCGCCAGCAGCAGGGACAGATCAAACACTGAAGCTTTCTTT. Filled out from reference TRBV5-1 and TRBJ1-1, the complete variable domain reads KAGVTQTPRYLIKTRGQQVTLSCSPISGHRSVSWYQQTPGQGLQFLFEYFSETQRNKGNFPGRFSGRQFSNSRSEMNVSTLELGDSALYLCASSRDRSNTEAFFGQGTRLTVV.

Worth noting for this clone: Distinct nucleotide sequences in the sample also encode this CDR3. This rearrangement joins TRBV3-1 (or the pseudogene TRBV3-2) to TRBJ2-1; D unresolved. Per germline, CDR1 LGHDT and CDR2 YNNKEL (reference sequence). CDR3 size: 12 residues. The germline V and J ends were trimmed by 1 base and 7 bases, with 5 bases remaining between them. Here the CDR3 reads CASSQVSNEQFF. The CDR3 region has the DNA TGTGCCAGCAGCCAAGTTAGTAATGAGCAGTTCTTC.

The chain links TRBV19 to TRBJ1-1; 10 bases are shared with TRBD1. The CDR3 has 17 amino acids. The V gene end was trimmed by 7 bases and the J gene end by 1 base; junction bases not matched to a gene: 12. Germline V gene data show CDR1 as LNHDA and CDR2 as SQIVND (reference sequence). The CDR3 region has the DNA TGTGCCAGTACCCTGTCCGGGACAGGGGCAGGGAACACTGAAGCTTTCTTT. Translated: CASTLSGTGAGNTEAFF.

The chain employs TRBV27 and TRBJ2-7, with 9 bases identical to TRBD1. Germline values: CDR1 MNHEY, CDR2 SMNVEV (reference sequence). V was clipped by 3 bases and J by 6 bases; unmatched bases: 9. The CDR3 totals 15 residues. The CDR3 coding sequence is TGTGCCAGCAGTTTCCGCGGGACAGGGTTTTCCGAGCAGTACTTC. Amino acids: CASSFRGTGFSEQYF.

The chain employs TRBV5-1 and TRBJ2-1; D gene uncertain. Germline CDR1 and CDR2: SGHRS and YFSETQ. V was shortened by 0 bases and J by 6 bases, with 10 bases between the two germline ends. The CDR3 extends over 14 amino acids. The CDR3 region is CASSLAAASNEQFF. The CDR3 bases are TGCGCCAGCAGCTTGGCGGCGGCGAGCAATGAGCAGTTCTTC.

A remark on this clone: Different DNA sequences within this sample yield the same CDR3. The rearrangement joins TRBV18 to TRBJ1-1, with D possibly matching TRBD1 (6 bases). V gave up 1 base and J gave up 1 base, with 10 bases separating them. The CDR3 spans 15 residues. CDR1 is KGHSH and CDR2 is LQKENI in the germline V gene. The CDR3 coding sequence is TGTGCCAGCTCACCACAGGGGGTTGGGAACACTGAAGCTTTCTTT. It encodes CASSPQGVGNTEAFF.

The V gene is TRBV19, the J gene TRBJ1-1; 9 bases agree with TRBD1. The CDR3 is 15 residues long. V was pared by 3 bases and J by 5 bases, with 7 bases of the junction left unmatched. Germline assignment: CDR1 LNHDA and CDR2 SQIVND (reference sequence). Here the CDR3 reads CASSIPGQGLTEAFF. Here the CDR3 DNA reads TGTGCCAGTAGTATCCCGGGACAGGGCCTTACTGAAGCTTTCTTT.